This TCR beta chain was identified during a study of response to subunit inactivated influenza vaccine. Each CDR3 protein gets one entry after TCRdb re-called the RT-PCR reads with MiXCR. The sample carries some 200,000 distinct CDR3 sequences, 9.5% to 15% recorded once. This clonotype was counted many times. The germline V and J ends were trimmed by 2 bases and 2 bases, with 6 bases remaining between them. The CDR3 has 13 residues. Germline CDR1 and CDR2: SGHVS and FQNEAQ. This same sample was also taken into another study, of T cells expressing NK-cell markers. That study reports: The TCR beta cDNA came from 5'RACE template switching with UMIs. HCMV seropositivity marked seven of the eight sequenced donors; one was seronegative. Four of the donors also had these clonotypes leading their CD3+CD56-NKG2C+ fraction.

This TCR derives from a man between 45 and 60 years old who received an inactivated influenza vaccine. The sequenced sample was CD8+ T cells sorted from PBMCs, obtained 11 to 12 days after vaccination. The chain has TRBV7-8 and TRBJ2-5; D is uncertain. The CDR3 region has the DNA TGTGCCAGCAGCTTAATACAGCAAGAGACCCAGTACTTC. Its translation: CASSLIQQETQYF.